This record concerns one T cell receptor (beta chain) sequence. Trimming left V 0 bases short and J 4 bases short, with 13 bases between. The CDR3 runs 16 residues. Germline lookup yields CDR1 LNHNV and CDR2 YYDKDF (reference sequence). These data originate in a study of blood T cell repertoires in COVID-19. For the study at large: Sample material is recorded as cDNA or gDNA derived from T cells, B-cell-depleted T cells, or PBMCs.

Methods used by the authors: Amplification with reference gene primers provided the estimates of nucleated cell counts. The data were produced by immunoSEQ multiplex PCR, yet TCRdb's version contains in-frame clones alone and is incomplete. That table is the source of V, J and clone size, and D and trimming were worked out from the DNA. The table includes about 98,000 clones, roughly 82% detected once. What was sequenced was peripheral blood. This chain uses TRBV15 with TRBJ1-3; tentatively, D is TRBD1 (5 bases). This TCR derives from a man in his 70s with active or convalescent COVID-19. The CDR3, as DNA: TGTGCCACCAGCAGAGATTTGAAGGGGCTCGGAAACACCATATATTTT. As protein: CATSRDLKGLGNTIYF.